This T cell receptor (beta chain) was sequenced in a study of shared clonotypes between healthy human individuals. Study observations and caveats: A limitation of the genetic and exposure-history diversity represented arose from few donors.

Repertoires were generated with immunoSEQ multiplex PCR, while TCRdb's copy carries only in-frame clones and drops some. The sample holds 110,000 or so clones, about 70% seen once. This clone was detected only a few times. Its antigen is unidentified. The germline CDR1 and CDR2 sequences are LNHNV and YYDKDF (reference sequence). The CDR3 extends over 15 amino acids. V gave up 0 bases and J gave up 5 bases; unmatched junction bases: 0. The material sequenced was memory CD8+ T cells sorted from blood. The sample's subset: CD45RO+ cells pooled with CCR7-negative TemRA cells. The chain combines TRBV15 with TRBJ2-1; 11 bases are a match to TRBD2. The TCR originated in a woman in her twenties or thirties in good health. In DNA, the CDR3 is TGTGCCACCAGCAGAGAGGGACTAGCGGACAATGAGCAGTTCTTC. This gives the protein CATSREGLADNEQFF.